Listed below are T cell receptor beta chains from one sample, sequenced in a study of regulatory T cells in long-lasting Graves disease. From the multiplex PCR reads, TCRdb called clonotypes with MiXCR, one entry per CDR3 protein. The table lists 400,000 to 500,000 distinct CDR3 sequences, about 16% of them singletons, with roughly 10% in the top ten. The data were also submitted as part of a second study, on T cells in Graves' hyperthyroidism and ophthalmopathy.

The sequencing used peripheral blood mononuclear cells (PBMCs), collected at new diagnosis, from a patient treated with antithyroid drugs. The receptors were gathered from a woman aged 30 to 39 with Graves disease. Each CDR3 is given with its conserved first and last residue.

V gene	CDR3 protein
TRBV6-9	CASSSIAPGTAGEGYTF
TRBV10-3	CAISGTSGSGEQYF
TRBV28	CASSTSTGWGPQHF
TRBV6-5	CASSYSLGASYNGYTF
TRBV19	CASSVGASGSPSREQYF
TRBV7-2	CASSSGTRSSYNEQFF
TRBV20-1	CSASRGGVETQYF
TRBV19	CASSISAGVVETQYF
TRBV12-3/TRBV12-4	CASARDRGLYGYTF
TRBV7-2	CASSLDGPPRADTQYF
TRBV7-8	CASFGTATGTGELFF
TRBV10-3	CAITGRADEKLFF
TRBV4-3	CASSYDSLAGGQETRYF
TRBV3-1	CASSPGTGPEQYF
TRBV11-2	CASSLGASGSSYNEQFF
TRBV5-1	CASSLTSGRSVETQYF
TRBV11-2	CASSLWGGRSGANVLAF
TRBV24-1	CATSDTRLAASNEQFF
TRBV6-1	CASSREKNTGAFF
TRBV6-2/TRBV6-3	CASSPRDSLYEQYF
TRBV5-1	CASSYQGASSPGNTIYF
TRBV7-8	CASSLEKQSYEQYF
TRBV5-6	CASSIGAYQETQYF
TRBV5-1	CASSLTGGPSNSPLHF
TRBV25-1	CASSGTPILVYNEQFF
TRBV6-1	CASSPFVTTYEQYF
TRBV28	CASGSPRGTGTDTQYF
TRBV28	CASSPSLFRGNTIYF
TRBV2	CASKGLAGVSTDTQYF
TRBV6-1	CASRSVIRDTQYF
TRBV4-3	CASSQLGLAGDSEQFF
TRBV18	CASSPAAGDGYTF
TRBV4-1	CASSQQGADEQYF
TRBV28	CASGSGASGRNEQFF
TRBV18	CASSLGRAGAGQPQHF
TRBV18	CASSPVAYNEQFF
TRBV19	CATLTDLDEQFF
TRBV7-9	CASSSEKYQETQYF
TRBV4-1	CASSQLSGRIVSAPNNEQFF
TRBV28	CASTRLWDRDTDTQYF
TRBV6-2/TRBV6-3	CASSYKPGLAGGRVETQYF
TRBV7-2	CASSLVPQSARYSYNEQFF
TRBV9	CASSVVEGSPLHF
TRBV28	CASIGGGIAGNTIYF
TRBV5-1	CASAHPASGTDTQYF
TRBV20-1	CSASVQSPDTQYF
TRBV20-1	CSARDPGGVDNEQFF
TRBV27	CASSLSGEVGGEAFF
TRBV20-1	CSATENWGDEQYF
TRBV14	CASSQGPGEQFF